This T cell receptor (beta chain) is drawn from a study of cytomegalovirus exposure and HLA in healthy donors. The CDR3 covers 12 residues. Trimming stripped 3 bases from V and 4 bases from J, with 7 bases between. Germline V CDR1 and CDR2: LNHNV, YYDKDF (reference sequence). In the PCR, 60 Vbeta and 13 Jbeta primers were used. This table comes from immunoSEQ multiplex PCR, and its TCRdb copy is limited to in-frame clones, with some not included. Of under 200,000 clones listed, around 81% are singletons. As for this clone: The same CDR3 is also encoded by other DNA sequences in this sample.

The chain links TRBV15 to TRBJ2-7; perhaps TRBD2 as D (5 bases). The TCR sequence derives from a man aged 30 to 45 in good health and CMV-seronegative. Sequencing used PBMCs. The CDR3 region is CATSRDFYEQYF. CDR3 nucleotide sequence: TGTGCCACCAGCAGGGACTTTTACGAGCAGTACTTC.